The rows below give T cell receptor beta chains drawn from one sample of a study of blood T cell repertoires in COVID-19. Measured with immunoSEQ multiplex PCR; TCRdb has only the in-frame clones, and not every one. Among fewer than 200,000 clones listed, approximately 79% were seen once. Material: PBMCs or T cells enriched from blood (not recorded which). Every receptor here comes from a man in his fifties who had recovered from COVID-19. Each CDR3 is given with its conserved first and last residue. D genes are given only for firm matches. Size is stated for part of the rows, as once, few or many counts, or as a class when the clone is expanded.

TRBV30,TRBJ1-2,few,TRBD1,CAWSHRDRGLVGYTF,TGTGCCTGGAGTCACAGGGACAGGGGGCTGGTTGGCTACACCTTC
TRBV3-1/TRBV3-2,TRBJ2-7,NA,NA,CASSPKVGSGEQYF,TGTGCCAGCAGCCCTAAGGTGGGTTCGGGAGAGCAGTACTTC
TRBV7-2,TRBJ2-3,NA,NA,CASSLGLSTDTQYF,TGTGCCAGCAGCCTGGGACTTTCCACAGATACGCAGTATTTT
TRBV19,TRBJ2-5,NA,NA,CASSISPSGPGETQYF,TGTGCCAGTAGTATATCCCCCAGTGGGCCCGGAGAGACCCAGTACTTC
TRBV14,TRBJ2-1,NA,NA,CASSLNNEQFF,TGTGCCAGCAGCCTCAACAATGAGCAGTTCTTC
TRBV7-8,TRBJ2-1,NA,NA,CASRPTVTPPIEQFF,TGTGCCAGCAGGCCTACAGTAACCCCCCCCATTGAGCAGTTCTTC
TRBV10-2,TRBJ1-2,NA,NA,CASSSRGGGGYTF,TGCGCCAGCAGCTCCCGGGGGGGAGGAGGCTACACCTTC
TRBV7-9,TRBJ2-1,NA,NA,CASSSTHAVYNEQFF,TGTGCCAGCAGCTCCACGCATGCGGTCTACAATGAGCAGTTCTTC
TRBV30,TRBJ1-5,NA,NA,CAWSAGGNQPQHF,TGTGCCTGGAGTGCGGGGGGCAATCAGCCCCAGCATTTT
TRBV3-1/TRBV3-2,TRBJ1-1,few,TRBD1,CASSHDSVGTGKTEAFF,TGTGCCAGCAGCCACGATTCTGTAGGGACAGGTAAAACTGAAGCTTTCTTT
TRBV3-1/TRBV3-2,TRBJ2-7,NA,NA,CASSQLHSTSYEQYF,TGTGCCAGCAGCCAACTACACAGCACATCCTACGAGCAGTACTTC
TRBV12-2,TRBJ1-5,NA,NA,CASRLDGCWGTYGPQHF,TGTGCAAGTCGCTTAGATGGGTGTTGGGGGACTTACGGGCCCCAGCATTTT
TRBV3-1/TRBV3-2,TRBJ1-1,few,TRBD1,CASSPGQMNTEAFF,TGTGCCAGCAGCCCGGGACAGATGAACACTGAAGCTTTCTTT